This TCR beta chain stems from a study of cytomegalovirus exposure and HLA in healthy donors. Study observations and caveats: A prior analysis recorded that most TCR beta V segments were productive about 87% or about 30% of the time. Association with HLA alleles at 0.05 false discovery rate was found for 16,951 TCR beta sequences in a later analysis.

Turning to this clone: Its target is not known.

Primers: 60 Vbeta forward and 13 Jbeta reverse. The assay was immunoSEQ multiplex PCR, and TCRdb's table has in-frame clones only and misses some. The profile shows around 160,000 clones, around 77% of them singletons. This TCR derives from a woman aged 40 to 50 in good health and CMV-seronegative. Sequencing used PBMCs.

The CDR3 protein is CASSSIEGRGHGYTF. DNA of the CDR3: TGTGCCAGCAGCTCCATTGAAGGCAGGGGGCATGGCTACACCTTC. The V call is TRBV9, the J call TRBJ1-2; 8 positions match TRBD1. Unmatched junction bases numbered 11, after V lost 4 bases and J lost 6 bases. Germline V gene data show CDR1 as SGDLS and CDR2 as YYNGEE. CDR3 length equals 15 residues.